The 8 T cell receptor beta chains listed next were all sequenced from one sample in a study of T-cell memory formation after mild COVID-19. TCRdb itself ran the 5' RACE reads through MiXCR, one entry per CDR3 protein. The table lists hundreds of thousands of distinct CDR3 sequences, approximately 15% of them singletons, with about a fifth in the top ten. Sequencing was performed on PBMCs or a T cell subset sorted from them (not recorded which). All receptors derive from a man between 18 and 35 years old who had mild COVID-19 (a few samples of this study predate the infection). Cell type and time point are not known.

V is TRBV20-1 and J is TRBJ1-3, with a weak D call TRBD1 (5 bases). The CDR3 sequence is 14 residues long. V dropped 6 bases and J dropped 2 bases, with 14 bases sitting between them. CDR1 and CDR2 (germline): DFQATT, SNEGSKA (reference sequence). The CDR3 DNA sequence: TGCAGTGCAATCAACCGGGACGCTGGAAACACCATATATTTT. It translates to CSAINRDAGNTIYF.

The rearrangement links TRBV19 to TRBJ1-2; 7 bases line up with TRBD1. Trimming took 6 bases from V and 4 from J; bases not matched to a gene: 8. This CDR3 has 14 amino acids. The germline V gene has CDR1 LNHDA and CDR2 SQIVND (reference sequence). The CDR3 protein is CASRRPGQIYGYTF. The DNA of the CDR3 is TGTGCCAGTAGGAGGCCGGGACAGATCTATGGCTACACCTTC.

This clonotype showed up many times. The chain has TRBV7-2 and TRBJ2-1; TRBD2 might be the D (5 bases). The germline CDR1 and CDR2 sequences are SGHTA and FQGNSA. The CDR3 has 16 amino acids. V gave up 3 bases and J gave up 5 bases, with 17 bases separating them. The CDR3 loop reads CASSFPEGWYDNEQFF. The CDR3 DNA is TGTGCCAGCAGCTTTCCAGAGGGATGGTACGACAATGAGCAGTTCTTC.

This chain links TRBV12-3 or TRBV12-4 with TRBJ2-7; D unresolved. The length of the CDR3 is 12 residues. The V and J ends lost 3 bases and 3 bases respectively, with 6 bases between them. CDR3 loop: CASSFESYEQYV. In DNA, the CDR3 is TGTGCCAGCAGTTTCGAGAGCTACGAGCAGTACGTC.

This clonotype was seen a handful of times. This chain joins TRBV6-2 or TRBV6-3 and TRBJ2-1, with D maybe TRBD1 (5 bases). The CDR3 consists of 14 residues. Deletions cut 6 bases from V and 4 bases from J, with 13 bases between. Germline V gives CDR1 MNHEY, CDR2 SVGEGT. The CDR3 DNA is TGTGCCAGCAGACCTAGGGGCAGTTACAATGAGCAGTTCTTC. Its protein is CASRPRGSYNEQFF.

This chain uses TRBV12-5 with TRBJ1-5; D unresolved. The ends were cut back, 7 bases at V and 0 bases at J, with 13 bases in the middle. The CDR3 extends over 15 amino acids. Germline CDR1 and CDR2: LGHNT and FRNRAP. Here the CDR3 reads CASVGGLYSNQPQHF. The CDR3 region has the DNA TGTGCTAGTGTCGGAGGGCTGTATAGCAATCAGCCCCAGCATTTT.

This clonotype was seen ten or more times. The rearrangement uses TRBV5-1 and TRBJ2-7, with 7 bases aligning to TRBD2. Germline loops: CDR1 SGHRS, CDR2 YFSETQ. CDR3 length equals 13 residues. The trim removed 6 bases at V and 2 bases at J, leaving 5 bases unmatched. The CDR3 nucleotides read TGCGCCAGCACCTTAGCGGGCGCCTACGAGCAGTACTTC. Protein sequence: CASTLAGAYEQYF.

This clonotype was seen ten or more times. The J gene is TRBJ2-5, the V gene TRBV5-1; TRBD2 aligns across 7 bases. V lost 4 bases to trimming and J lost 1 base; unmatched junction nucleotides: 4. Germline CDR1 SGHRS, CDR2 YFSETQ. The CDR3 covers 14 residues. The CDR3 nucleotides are TGCGCCAGCAGCCCAGGCGGGGGCCAAGAGACCCAGTACTTC. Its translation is CASSPGGGQETQYF.